Below, one TCR beta chain is given with its context. What it binds is unknown. The data originate from a study of T cell responses to AZD1222 COVID-19 vaccine. Study-wide background: Second-dose intervals near 4 or 12 weeks were combined. Overall study results and limits: Among the donors, most were white British and more were female, and clonal diversity was possibly underestimated.

The CDR3 covers 15 residues. V was pared by 3 bases and J by 7 bases, with 2 bases of the junction left unmatched. Germline-derived CDR1 and CDR2 are LNHNV and YYDKDF (reference sequence). Only in-frame clones appear in the TCRdb table, and some are missing; sequencing was by immunoSEQ multiplex PCR. This table holds about 120,000 clones, 70% to 90% found once. Sample: peripheral blood, taken on day 0 of AZD1222 vaccination. V is TRBV15 and J is TRBJ2-1; 14 nucleotides align to TRBD2. This TCR derives from an adult in good health. DNA of the CDR3: TGTGCCACCAGCAGCTGGACTAGCGGGGGGAATGAGCAGTTCTTC. Translation: CATSSWTSGGNEQFF.